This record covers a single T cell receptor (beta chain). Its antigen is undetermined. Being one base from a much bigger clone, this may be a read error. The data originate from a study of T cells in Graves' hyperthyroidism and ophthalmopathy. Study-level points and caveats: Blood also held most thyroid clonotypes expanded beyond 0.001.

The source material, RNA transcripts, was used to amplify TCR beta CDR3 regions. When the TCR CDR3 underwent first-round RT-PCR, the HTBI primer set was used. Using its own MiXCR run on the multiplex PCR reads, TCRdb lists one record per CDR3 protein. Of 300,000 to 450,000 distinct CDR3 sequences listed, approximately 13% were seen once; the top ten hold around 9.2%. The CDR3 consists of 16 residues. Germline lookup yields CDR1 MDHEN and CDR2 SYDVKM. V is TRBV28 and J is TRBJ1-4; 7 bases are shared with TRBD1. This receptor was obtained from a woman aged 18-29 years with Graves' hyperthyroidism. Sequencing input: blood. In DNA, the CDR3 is TGTGTCAGCAGCCCCGGTCCAGGGGGGGAAGGTGAAAAACTGTTTTTT. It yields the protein CVSSPGPGGEGEKLFF.